This T cell receptor beta chain was captured in a study of cytomegalovirus exposure and HLA in healthy donors. Study-level points and caveats: Researchers counted approximately 160 TCR beta chains as cytomegalovirus-associated. Sequencing probably produced one cluster of sequence variants that were highly shared. Most CMV-associated TCR beta chains were later found to appear HLA-restricted.

The PCR ran on 60 Vbeta and 13 Jbeta primers. Clones were read by immunoSEQ multiplex PCR, and TCRdb kept only the in-frame ones, dropping some. The repertoire holds some 130,000 clones, 78% seen once, with around 3.3% in the top ten. Germline CDR1 SGHRS, CDR2 YFSETQ. The CDR3 sequence is 17 residues long. Trimming took off 0 bases at V and 0 bases at J, with 13 bases between the two ends. For this clone: Its specificity is unknown.

Sequencing was done on a sample of PBMCs. The rearrangement links TRBV5-1 to TRBJ2-1, with D possibly matching TRBD2 (7 bases). This clonotype was obtained from a woman younger than 45 in good health and CMV-seropositive. DNA for the CDR3: TGCGCCAGCAGCTTGGATTTTCGGGGGGCCTCCTACAATGAGCAGTTCTTC. This sequence encodes CASSLDFRGASYNEQFF.